One sample yielded the 24 T cell receptor beta chains listed below, sequenced in a study of OX40 agonist ivuxolimab in advanced cancers. Assay: immunoSEQ multiplex PCR; the TCRdb copy retains only in-frame clones and omits some. Here the sample spans approximately 77,000 clones, 85% to 95% being singletons. The sample here was CD4+ or CD8+ T cells sorted from blood, taken in a trial of the OX40 agonist ivuxolimab. The receptor set was obtained from an adult with an advanced solid tumor such as melanoma, head and neck, liver or kidney cancer.

This chain connects TRBV6-4 to TRBJ2-4; D might be TRBD2 (5 bases). The ends were cut back, 6 bases at V and 6 bases at J, with 9 bases in the middle. This CDR3 region has 12 residues. CDR1 and CDR2 from the germline V gene are MRHNA and SNTAGT. The CDR3 loop is CASRSAVNIQYF. Here the CDR3 DNA reads TGTGCCAGCAGGTCAGCGGTAAACATTCAGTACTTC.

This rearrangement joins TRBV9 to TRBJ1-6; TRBD1 aligns across 10 bases. Trimming cost V 3 bases and J 8 bases; bases outside gene matches: 5. This CDR3 comprises 15 residues. CDR1 and CDR2 (germline): SGDLS, YYNGEE. Here the CDR3 DNA reads TGTGCCAGCAGCGGGACCGGGACAGGGGATTCACCCCTCCACTTT. Protein: CASSGTGTGDSPLHF.

This clone was seen just once. This chain uses TRBV27 with TRBJ2-5; weak D call: TRBD2 (5 bases). The CDR3 is made up of 14 amino acids. CDR1 and CDR2 (germline): MNHEY, SMNVEV (reference sequence). The germline V and J ends were trimmed by 3 bases and 1 base, with 9 bases remaining between them. The CDR3 nucleotides are TGTGCCAGCAGTTTCCGGGGAGTCCAAGAGACCCAGTACTTC. It yields the protein CASSFRGVQETQYF.

V and J are TRBV7-8 and TRBJ1-3; D not resolved. The V end lost 5 bases, the J end lost 0 bases, and 11 bases lay between the germline ends. The CDR3 spans 15 residues. In germline, CDR1 is SGHVS, CDR2 FQNEAQ. As DNA, the CDR3 is TGTGCCAGCAGCCCCGGGCCCGGCTCTGGAAACACCATATATTTT. It is translated as CASSPGPGSGNTIYF.

The chain links TRBV5-4 to TRBJ1-5; TRBD1 agrees at 10 bases. The length of the CDR3 is 15 residues. V gave up 5 bases and J gave up 5 bases; unmatched junction bases: 7. CDR1 is SGHNT and CDR2 is YYREEE in the germline V gene (reference sequence). The CDR3: CASSYGTGVHQPQHF. DNA for the CDR3: TGTGCCAGCAGTTACGGGACAGGGGTACATCAGCCCCAGCATTTT.

The table lists this clone with a count of one. V and J are TRBV7-9 and TRBJ2-3; D may be TRBD2 (6 bases). Germline CDR1 and CDR2: SEHNR and FQNEAQ (reference sequence). The CDR3 contains 17 residues. Trimming pared 6 bases from V and 0 bases from J, leaving 19 bases between. The CDR3 nucleotides read TGTGCCAGCAGAAAGGACCAAACTAGCCCCAGCACAGATACGCAGTATTTT. This sequence encodes CASRKDQTSPSTDTQYF.

This chain joins TRBV7-3 and TRBJ1-2; 7 positions agree with TRBD1. Germline V gene sequence: CDR1 SGHTA, CDR2 FQGTGA. There are 14 residues in the CDR3. V lost 5 bases, J lost 4 bases, and 7 bases stayed unmatched. CDR3 bases: TGTGCCAGCAGCCCCGGGGGACAGACCTATGGCTACACCTTC. Translation: CASSPGGQTYGYTF. The complete variable domain, with remaining parts taken from reference TRBV7-3 and TRBJ1-2, reads GAGVSQTPSNKVTEKGKYVELRCDPISGHTALYWYRQSLGQGPEFLIYFQGTGAADDSGLPNDRFFAVRPEGSVSTLKIQRTERGDSAVYLCASSPGGQTYGYTFGSGTRLTVV.

The chain combines TRBV5-4 with TRBJ2-7; unclear D gene. The CDR3 covers 13 residues. Trimming stripped 2 bases from V and 2 bases from J, with 8 bases between. From germline, CDR1 is SGHNT and CDR2 YYREEE (reference sequence). Here the CDR3 reads CASSFSYPYEQYF. The CDR3 DNA reads as TGTGCCAGCAGCTTTTCGTATCCCTACGAGCAGTACTTC.

The rearrangement links TRBV29-1 to TRBJ2-5; TRBD1 or TRBD2 may be the D gene (5 bases each). There are 12 residues in the CDR3. Trimming took off 6 bases at V and 4 bases at J, with 12 bases between the two ends. CDR1 SQVTM and CDR2 ANQGSEA come from the germline V gene. In DNA form, the CDR3 reads TGCAGCGTCCCCAGGGCGGGAGAGACCCAGTACTTC. Its protein product is CSVPRAGETQYF.

The chain links TRBV15 to TRBJ1-1; D perhaps matches TRBD1 (5 bases). Germline V lookup: CDR1 LNHNV, CDR2 YYDKDF (reference sequence). The CDR3 covers 13 residues. V lost 3 bases and J lost 6, with 11 bases in between. The CDR3: CATSSSGGAEAFF. The DNA for the CDR3 is TGTGCCACCAGCAGCTCTGGGGGAGCTGAAGCTTTCTTT.

The rearrangement joins TRBV5-4 to TRBJ2-7, with 7 bases identical to TRBD1. The V gene's germline CDR1 is SGHNT and CDR2 YYREEE (reference sequence). With 4 bases clipped from V and 7 bases from J, the junction kept 11 bases outside the gene matches. This CDR3 has 14 amino acids. The CDR3 is CASSRPPGQREQYF. CDR3 sequence (DNA): TGTGCCAGCAGCCGTCCTCCGGGACAGAGGGAGCAGTACTTC.

V usage is TRBV5-1 and J usage is TRBJ2-6; 12 nucleotides align to TRBD1. The V and J ends lost 7 bases and 2 bases, in that order; junction bases with no gene match: 13. CDR3 length equals 19 residues. CDR1 and CDR2 (germline): SGHRS, YFSETQ. The DNA for the CDR3 is TGCGCCAGCGCACAGGGGGACAGGGGGCAACTCCCTGGGGCCAACGTCCTGACTTTC. Its translation: CASAQGDRGQLPGANVLTF.

V gene TRBV4-3 combines with J gene TRBJ1-2, with TRBD1 matching 8 bases. This CDR3 comprises 13 residues. V trimming: 3 bases; J trimming: 3 bases; junction bases outside the gene matches: 0. Germline CDR1 and CDR2: LGHNA and YSLEER. The CDR3 loop is CASSQDRDYGYTF. In nucleotides, the CDR3 is TGCGCCAGCAGCCAGGACAGGGACTATGGCTACACCTTC.

V usage is TRBV13 and J usage is TRBJ1-2; D unclear. The V end was cut by 0 bases, the J end by 0 bases, with 14 bases between. The germline V gene encodes CDR1 PRHDT and CDR2 FYEKMQ (reference sequence). This CDR3 is 17 amino acids long. The CDR3 region is CASSLGLTASPNYGYTF. The DNA for the CDR3 is TGTGCCAGCAGCTTAGGCCTCACGGCCTCCCCTAACTATGGCTACACCTTC. Complete variable domain (other parts from reference TRBV13 and TRBJ1-2): AAGVIQSPRHLIKEKRETATLKCYPIPRHDTVYWYQQGPGQDPQFLISFYEKMQSDKGSIPDRFSAQQFSDYHSELNMSSLELGDSALYFCASSLGLTASPNYGYTFGSGTRLTVV.

The genes are TRBV6-1 and TRBJ1-1, with unresolved D. Germline loops: CDR1 MNHNS, CDR2 SASEGT. This CDR3 spans 16 amino acids. V lost 3 bases and J lost 0, with 14 bases in between. In nucleotides, the CDR3 is TGTGCCAGCAGTGATTTATTAGAAGAAATGAACACTGAAGCTTTCTTT. Amino acids: CASSDLLEEMNTEAFF.

This chain uses TRBV4-3 with TRBJ2-7; D tentatively fits TRBD1 or TRBD2 (5 bases each). V shed 2 bases and J shed 2 bases, with 13 bases lying between them. Per germline, CDR1 LGHNA and CDR2 YSLEER. This CDR3 contains 15 residues. CDR3 in DNA: TGCGCCAGCAGCCAAACCCGGCTGGGGGCCTACGAGCAGTACTTC. Translated: CASSQTRLGAYEQYF.

This chain links TRBV2 with TRBJ2-1; TRBD1 is a possible D gene (6 bases). From germline, CDR1 is SNHLY and CDR2 FYNNEI. Trimming removed 10 bases from V and 1 base from J, with 14 bases in between. The CDR3 totals 14 residues. CDR3 sequence (DNA): TGTGCCACCAACGAGGACAGTTCCTACAATGAGCAGTTCTTC. Residues: CATNEDSSYNEQFF. The full variable domain, completed using reference TRBV2 and TRBJ2-1, is EPEVTQTPSHQVTQMGQEVILRCVPISNHLYFYWYRQILGQKVEFLVSFYNNEISEKSEIFDDQFSVERPDGSNFTLKIRSTKLEDSAMYFCATNEDSSYNEQFFGPGTRLTVL.

The chain combines TRBV12-5 with TRBJ1-1, with D unclear. Deletions cut 7 bases from V and 4 bases from J, with 10 bases between. Germline V gene sequence: CDR1 LGHNT, CDR2 FRNRAP. The CDR3 is 12 amino acids. The CDR3 protein is CASVFGSTEAFF. CDR3 sequence (DNA): TGTGCTAGTGTCTTCGGTAGCACTGAAGCTTTCTTT. Full variable domain (outside the CDR3, taken from reference TRBV12-5 and TRBJ1-1): DARVTQTPRHKVTEMGQEVTMRCQPILGHNTVFWYRQTMMQGLELLAYFRNRAPLDDSGMPKDRFSAEMPDATLATLKIQPSEPRDSAVYFCASVFGSTEAFFGQGTRLTVV.

V usage is TRBV11-2 and J usage is TRBJ2-6; 10 bases map to TRBD1. The CDR3 has 17 residues. Germline V gene lookup returns CDR1 SGHAT and CDR2 FQNNGV. Trimming cost V 2 bases and J 4 bases; bases outside gene matches: 5. CDR3 region: CASSLPGQGLGANVLTF. The CDR3 nucleotides are TGTGCCAGCAGCTTACCGGGACAGGGGTTGGGGGCCAACGTCCTGACTTTC.

The chain combines TRBV13 with TRBJ2-3, with 11 bases lining up with TRBD2. Germline V gives CDR1 PRHDT, CDR2 FYEKMQ (reference sequence). The CDR3 is 16 residues long. V trimming: 3 bases; J trimming: 2 bases; junction bases outside the gene matches: 4. CDR3 sequence (DNA): TGTGCCAGCAGCTTCCTAGCGGGGGGTCCCACAGATACGCAGTATTTT. Amino acids: CASSFLAGGPTDTQYF.

The genes are TRBV6-5 and TRBJ1-5; D uncertain. The CDR3 runs to 15 residues. V lost 6 bases and J 5 bases, leaving 17 bases between the germline ends. From germline, CDR1 is MNHEY and CDR2 SVGAGI. CDR3 region: CASRPRPRHDQPQHF. The CDR3 bases are TGTGCCAGCAGACCACGACCCCGGCACGATCAGCCCCAGCATTTT.

The gene calls are TRBV15 and TRBJ1-2; D not resolved. V lost 4 bases to trimming and J lost 6 bases, with 18 bases between them. The CDR3 is made up of 15 amino acids. In germline, CDR1 is LNHNV, CDR2 YYDKDF (reference sequence). CDR3 nucleotides: TGTGCCACCAGCACTCCTCCCCCCTCTCGAGATGGCTACACCTTC. It yields the protein CATSTPPPSRDGYTF. Variable domain in full (rest from reference TRBV15 and TRBJ1-2): DAMVIQNPRYQVTQFGKPVTLSCSQTLNHNVMYWYQQKSSQAPKLLFHYYDKDFNNEADTPDNFQSRRPNTSFCFLDIRSPGLGDTAMYLCATSTPPPSRDGYTFGSGTRLTVV.

CDR3 loop: CASSRPGQKINEQFF. DNA of the CDR3: TGTGCCAGCAGTAGACCGGGACAGAAAATCAATGAGCAGTTCTTC. V usage is TRBV6-6 and J usage is TRBJ2-1, with 7 bases lining up with TRBD1. Germline-derived CDR1 and CDR2 are MNHNY and SVGAGI (reference sequence). The CDR3 covers 15 residues. Germline trimming cut 5 bases from V and 6 bases from J; bases unmatched to any gene: 10.

The V and J genes are TRBV13 and TRBJ1-6; TRBD1 might be the D (5 bases). V was pared by 1 base and J by 1 base, with 8 bases between. Per germline, CDR1 PRHDT and CDR2 FYEKMQ (reference sequence). The CDR3 is made up of 16 amino acids. This CDR3 is CASSLAGGSYNSPLHF. The CDR3 DNA reads TGTGCCAGCAGCTTAGCGGGGGGTTCCTATAATTCACCCCTCCACTTT.